Below are 4 T cell receptor beta chains sequenced from a single sample in a study of blood T cell repertoires in COVID-19. Sequenced by immunoSEQ multiplex PCR; TCRdb stores in-frame clones only, minus some. The data show approximately 330,000 clones, 87% seen once. The material sequenced was peripheral blood. These receptors all come from a man between 25 and 39 years old with COVID-19, enrolled during active disease.

This chain joins TRBV16 and TRBJ1-6; D ambiguous. Germline CDR1 is KGHSY and CDR2 is FQNENV. V gave up 8 bases and J gave up 9 bases, with 11 bases separating them. This CDR3 region has 12 residues. The CDR3, as DNA: TGTGCCAGCGGGCCCCAATTTTCACCCCTCCACTTT. Protein: CASGPQFSPLHF.

The rearrangement links TRBV30 to TRBJ1-2; D gene unclear. The CDR3 loop spans 12 amino acids. Between the trimmed V and J ends, which lost 4 bases and 3 bases, there was a span of 9 bases. Germline V gene data show CDR1 as GTSNPN and CDR2 as SVGIG (reference sequence). CDR3 region: CAWMRRDYGYTF. For the CDR3, the DNA is TGTGCCTGGATGAGGAGGGACTATGGCTACACCTTC.

The sample holds a few counts of this clone. The CDR3 loop is CASSFLTLQGAQDTEAFF. CDR3 sequence (DNA): TGTGCCAGCAGTTTTCTAACATTACAGGGGGCGCAGGACACTGAAGCTTTCTTT. The V gene is TRBV13, the J gene TRBJ1-1; 9 nucleotides line up with TRBD1. The V segment lost 6 bases and the J segment 3 bases; nucleotides outside the gene matches: 17. Germline V lookup: CDR1 PRHDT, CDR2 FYEKMQ (reference sequence). The CDR3 runs 18 residues. The variable domain in full, with the rest retrieved from reference TRBV13 and TRBJ1-1, is AAGVIQSPRHLIKEKRETATLKCYPIPRHDTVYWYQQGPGQDPQFLISFYEKMQSDKGSIPDRFSAQQFSDYHSELNMSSLELGDSALYFCASSFLTLQGAQDTEAFFGQGTRLTVV.

The DNA of the CDR3 is TGTGCCAGCAGTTTAGCAGGGGAATCTAACTATGGCTACACCTTC. Residues: CASSLAGESNYGYTF. This chain uses TRBV27 with TRBJ1-2, with D possibly being TRBD1 (6 bases). Per germline, CDR1 MNHEY and CDR2 SMNVEV (reference sequence). Trimming removed 2 bases at V and 0 bases at J, with 10 bases between. The CDR3 has 15 amino acids.